These 27 T cell receptor beta chains share one sample of origin, sequenced in a study of identical twins. TCRdb analysed the 5' RACE reads with MiXCR anew, one entry per CDR3 protein. The repertoire holds about 240,000 distinct CDR3 sequences, with about an eighth as singletons. These data were also reused for a study on yellow fever vaccine responses in identical twins.

The sample taken for sequencing was memory (CD45RO+) T cells sorted from blood. The receptors come from a woman aged 18-29 years in good health.

The chain links TRBV4-3 to TRBJ2-7, with D perhaps TRBD1 (6 bases). CDR1 is LGHNA, CDR2 YSLEER, per germline. CDR3 length: 14 amino acids. V lost 0 bases and J lost 2, with 8 bases in between. The CDR3 coding sequence is TGCGCCAGCAGCCAAGACAGGGGAACCTACGAGCAGTACTTC. Amino acids: CASSQDRGTYEQYF.

This clonotype was detected only a few times. CDR3 residues: CASSLRTGAGDTQYF. DNA of the CDR3: TGCGCCAGCAGCTTGAGGACAGGGGCAGGCGATACGCAGTATTTT. The V gene is TRBV5-1, the J gene TRBJ2-3; 9 nucleotides match TRBD1. J was trimmed by 6 bases and V by 1 base; bases with no gene match: 6. This CDR3 is built from 15 residues. Per germline, CDR1 SGHRS and CDR2 YFSETQ.

A note on this clonotype: This is likely a read error, given that the CDR3 carries no conserved phenylalanine or tryptophan at its end. The genes are TRBV5-6 and TRBJ2-7; D gene uncertain. Trimming took 2 bases from V and 6 from J, leaving 12 bases between them. The CDR3 sequence is 13 residues long. Looked up from germline, CDR1 is SGHDT and CDR2 is YYEEEE. The chain's CDR3 is CASSFAVGSEQYY. CDR3 sequence (DNA): TGTGCCAGCAGCTTCGCGGTCGGAAGCGAGCAGTACTAC.

The chain joins TRBV6-1 to TRBJ2-5; 7 bases fit TRBD1. Germline lookup yields CDR1 MNHNS and CDR2 SASEGT. Unmatched junction bases numbered 5, after V lost 6 bases and J lost 4 bases. The CDR3 has 13 amino acids. CDR3: CASRGDSSETQYF. The CDR3 DNA reads TGTGCCAGCAGAGGGGACAGTTCAGAGACCCAGTACTTC.

This clonotype was seen more than once but under ten times. The chain recombines TRBV5-1 with TRBJ1-2; D not certain. Trimming removed 0 bases at V and 2 bases at J, with 8 bases between. This CDR3 spans 14 amino acids. Germline assignment: CDR1 SGHRS and CDR2 YFSETQ. This CDR3 reads CASSLDTYNYGYTF. The DNA of the CDR3 is TGCGCCAGCAGCTTGGATACCTACAACTATGGCTACACCTTC.

This clonotype was picked up many times. The rearrangement joins TRBV29-1 to TRBJ2-7; 10 bases map to TRBD2. The length of the CDR3 is 13 residues. Trimming cost V 6 bases and J 0 bases; bases outside gene matches: 2. Germline CDR1 SQVTM, CDR2 ANQGSEA. The CDR3 DNA sequence: TGCAGCGTAAGCGGGGGGGGCTCCTACGAGCAGTACTTC. Translated, it gives CSVSGGGSYEQYF.

This clonotype occurred many times. The chain uses TRBV12-3 or TRBV12-4 and TRBJ2-2, with TRBD2 identical over 14 bases. The CDR3 runs 17 residues. Trimming at V came to 4 bases and at J to 4 bases, leaving 5 bases not matched to a gene. The CDR3 loop reads CASSSGLAGDSTGELFF. The CDR3, as DNA: TGTGCCAGCAGTTCGGGACTAGCGGGAGATAGCACCGGGGAGCTGTTTTTT.

This clonotype turned up a few times. The CDR3 sequence is CSGRTNYGYTF. CDR3 in DNA: TGCAGTGGTCGGACTAACTATGGCTACACCTTC. This chain links TRBV20-1 with TRBJ1-2, with D unresolved. Germline CDR1 is DFQATT and CDR2 is SNEGSKA (reference sequence). The V end lost 7 bases, the J end lost 0 bases, and 6 bases lay between the germline ends. The CDR3 has 11 amino acids.

This clonotype was counted many times. The rearrangement uses TRBV20-1 and TRBJ1-6; a weak D match, TRBD1 (6 bases). Germline CDR1 is DFQATT and CDR2 is SNEGSKA (reference sequence). V was cut by 3 bases and J by 10 bases, with 19 bases left in between. The CDR3 length is 15 residues. The chain's CDR3 is CSARRGGVGGSPLHF. For the CDR3, the DNA is TGCAGTGCTAGGAGGGGGGGCGTAGGAGGGTCACCCCTCCACTTT.

The chain recombines TRBV20-1 with TRBJ2-1; D call uncertain. The germline CDR1 and CDR2 sequences are DFQATT and SNEGSKA (reference sequence). CDR3 size: 12 residues. With 1 base removed from V and 8 bases from J, the gap between germline ends came to 9 bases. DNA for the CDR3: TGCAGTGCTAGAGTGGGTACCGATGAGCAGTTCTTC. This gives the protein CSARVGTDEQFF.

This clonotype was seen more than once but under ten times. This chain connects TRBV11-1 to TRBJ2-4, with 7 bases fitting TRBD1. CDR1 and CDR2 (germline): SGHAT, FQDESV (reference sequence). The CDR3 is made up of 18 amino acids. Germline trimming cut 4 bases from V and 1 base from J; bases unmatched to any gene: 13. CDR3 in amino acids: CASSSHEGQSPAKNIQYF. The DNA for the CDR3 is TGTGCCAGCAGCTCTCACGAGGGACAGAGTCCGGCCAAAAACATTCAGTACTTC.

CDR3: CASSAGVLTPGGYTF. CDR3 nucleotide sequence: TGTGCCAGCAGCGCGGGAGTTCTTACCCCTGGCGGCTACACCTTC. This chain connects TRBV7-6 to TRBJ1-2; unclear D gene. The CDR3 runs to 15 residues. Germline V lookup: CDR1 SGHVS, CDR2 FNYEAQ. V was shortened by 5 bases and J by 8 bases, with 21 bases between the two germline ends.

The rearrangement joins TRBV27 to TRBJ1-1, with TRBD1 matching 10 bases. This CDR3 spans 14 amino acids. V shed 6 bases and J 2 bases; nucleotides not matched to a gene: 3. Germline-derived CDR1 and CDR2 are MNHEY and SMNVEV (reference sequence). CDR3 coding DNA: TGTGCCAGCAGGACAGGGGGCCTTAACACTGAAGCTTTCTTT. It codes for CASRTGGLNTEAFF.

This chain joins TRBV4-3 and TRBJ1-2; D unclear. Germline CDR1 LGHNA, CDR2 YSLEER. The CDR3 length is 13 residues. V was shortened by 1 base and J by 6 bases, with 9 bases between the two germline ends. Written as DNA, the CDR3 is TGCGCCAGCAGCCAAGCGCCCGGGAATGGCTACACCTTC. Amino acids: CASSQAPGNGYTF.

The rearrangement joins TRBV2 to TRBJ2-1; a weak D match, TRBD1 (5 bases). V was pared by 7 bases and J by 4 bases, with 8 bases between. The CDR3 spans 12 residues. CDR1 is SNHLY and CDR2 is FYNNEI in the germline V gene. The CDR3 coding sequence is TGTGCCAGCAAGAGACAGTACAATGAGCAGTTCTTC. This sequence encodes CASKRQYNEQFF.

To note about this clonotype: Sequence at one end of the junction differs from germline and may be a read error. The chain links TRBV7-7 to TRBJ2-5; the D gene is possibly TRBD2 (5 bases). This CDR3 region has 14 residues. The germline V gene encodes CDR1 SSHAT and CDR2 FNYEAQ (reference sequence). The CDR3 nucleotides are TGTGCTAGCAGCTTGGACTGGAGAATGGAGACCCAGTACTTC. Residues: CASSLDWRMETQYF.

The table lists this clonotype with a few counts. The chain carries TRBV3-1 and TRBJ1-6; D unclear. CDR1 is LGHDT and CDR2 is YNNKEL in the germline V gene (reference sequence). The V end lost 0 bases, the J end lost 8 bases, and 5 bases lay between the germline ends. This CDR3 contains 13 residues. DNA of the CDR3: TGTGCCAGCAGCCAAGAGAAGGATTCACCCCTCCACTTT. Encoded protein: CASSQEKDSPLHF. Combining the CDR3 with reference TRBV3-1 and TRBJ1-6 gives the whole variable domain DTAVSQTPKYLVTQMGNDKSIKCEQNLGHDTMYWYKQDSKKFLKIMFSYNNKELIINETVPNRFSPKSPDKAHLNLHINSLELGDSAVYFCASSQEKDSPLHFGNGTRLTVT.

This chain connects TRBV15 to TRBJ2-3; 7 bases match TRBD2. The V segment lost 0 bases and the J segment 4 bases; nucleotides outside the gene matches: 7. In germline, CDR1 is LNHNV, CDR2 YYDKDF (reference sequence). The CDR3 contains 16 residues. As DNA, the CDR3 is TGTGCCACCAGCAGAGACCTAGCGGAGGGCGCAGATACGCAGTATTTT. Its translation is CATSRDLAEGADTQYF. Full variable domain (remainder filled in from reference TRBV15 and TRBJ2-3): DAMVIQNPRYQVTQFGKPVTLSCSQTLNHNVMYWYQQKSSQAPKLLFHYYDKDFNNEADTPDNFQSRRPNTSFCFLDIRSPGLGDTAMYLCATSRDLAEGADTQYFGPGTRLTVL.

This clonotype came up a few times. The chain is built from TRBV29-1 and TRBJ2-1; D possibly corresponds to TRBD2 (5 bases). V lost 4 bases and J lost 4, with 11 bases in between. Germline CDR1 is SQVTM and CDR2 is ANQGSEA. The CDR3 sequence is 13 residues long. The chain's CDR3 is CSVVGLAYNEQFF. CDR3 DNA: TGCAGCGTTGTTGGGCTAGCTTACAATGAGCAGTTCTTC.

The V call is TRBV20-1, the J call TRBJ1-6; 10 nucleotides match TRBD1. The CDR3 length is 17 residues. Germline lookup yields CDR1 DFQATT and CDR2 SNEGSKA (reference sequence). The V and J ends lost 0 bases and 7 bases, in that order; junction bases with no gene match: 9. Here the CDR3 DNA reads TGCAGTGCTAGAGATCCTGAAGGACAGGGGGTGAATTCACCCCTCCACTTT. This codes for CSARDPEGQGVNSPLHF.

The chain is built from TRBV27 and TRBJ2-7, with D perhaps given as TRBD1 or TRBD2 (5 bases each). Germline V gene sequence: CDR1 MNHEY, CDR2 SMNVEV (reference sequence). The CDR3 has 13 amino acids. V lost 5 bases and J lost 5, with 13 bases in between. The CDR3: CASSTSREHEQYF. CDR3 sequence (DNA): TGTGCCAGCAGTACAAGCAGGGAGCACGAGCAGTACTTC.

V and J are TRBV7-2 and TRBJ2-1; TRBD2 matches at 8 bases. From germline, CDR1 is SGHTA and CDR2 FQGNSA. Trimming at V came to 1 base and at J to 6 bases, leaving 8 bases not matched to a gene. The length of the CDR3 is 16 residues. CDR3 loop: CASSLGGAGAGNEQFF. The CDR3 region has the DNA TGTGCCAGCAGCTTAGGAGGAGCGGGGGCCGGCAATGAGCAGTTCTTC. Variable domain in full (rest from reference TRBV7-2 and TRBJ2-1): GAGVSQSPSNKVTEKGKDVELRCDPISGHTALYWYRQSLGQGLEFLIYFQGNSAPDKSGLPSDRFSAERTGGSVSTLTIQRTQQEDSAVYLCASSLGGAGAGNEQFFGPGTRLTVL.

This clonotype was recorded at least ten times. V is TRBV24-1 and J is TRBJ2-5; D gene unclear. This CDR3 spans 15 amino acids. CDR1 and CDR2 from the germline V gene are KGHDR and SFDVKD. V was clipped by 5 bases and J by 1 base, with 13 bases between them. CDR3 nucleotides: TGTGCCACCAGTGTTGGTGGGATGAGCCAAGAGACCCAGTACTTC. Translation: CATSVGGMSQETQYF.

This chain links TRBV19 with TRBJ2-2; D possibly corresponds to TRBD1 (5 bases). The V gene lost 1 base and the J gene lost 0 bases, with 12 bases spanning the gap. The CDR3 sequence is 17 residues long. The V gene's germline CDR1 is LNHDA and CDR2 SQIVND (reference sequence). The CDR3 sequence is CASSIGTGSPNTGELFF. As DNA, the CDR3 is TGTGCCAGTAGTATAGGAACAGGCTCCCCGAACACCGGGGAGCTGTTTTTT.

The rearrangement joins TRBV30 to TRBJ1-5, with 9 bases matching TRBD1. From germline, CDR1 is GTSNPN and CDR2 SVGIG (reference sequence). The CDR3 extends over 18 amino acids. The V gene end was trimmed by 0 bases and the J gene end by 2 bases; junction bases not matched to a gene: 11. The CDR3 reads CAWSVRRTGVGGNQPQHF. CDR3 in DNA: TGTGCCTGGAGTGTACGGCGGACAGGGGTTGGGGGCAATCAGCCCCAGCATTTT.

This clonotype was detected a few times. The gene calls are TRBV3-1 and TRBJ2-1; D is unresolved. Trimming removed 1 base from V and 7 bases from J, with 14 bases in between. The germline gives CDR1 LGHDT, CDR2 YNNKEL (reference sequence). The CDR3 contains 15 residues. The CDR3 loop reads CASSQGSDGVNEQFF. The CDR3 DNA sequence: TGTGCCAGCAGCCAAGGTTCGGATGGTGTGAATGAGCAGTTCTTC.

The sample holds a few counts of this clonotype. The chain employs TRBV24-1 and TRBJ2-2; a weak D match, TRBD1 (5 bases). Between the trimmed V and J ends, which lost 5 bases and 6 bases, there was a span of 6 bases. Per germline, CDR1 KGHDR and CDR2 SFDVKD. The CDR3 is 12 amino acids. CDR3 in amino acids: CATSARAGELFF. As DNA, the CDR3 is TGTGCCACCAGTGCCAGGGCCGGGGAGCTGTTTTTT.